The 25 T cell receptor beta chains listed next were all sequenced from one sample in a study of shared T cell receptors in the human thymus. The assay was immunoSEQ multiplex PCR, and TCRdb's table has in-frame clones only and misses some. The sample contains 700,000 to 750,000 clones, 75% to 90% of which appear only once. In addition, the sample was reused for a study of human thymus T cells.

What was sequenced was thymocytes. The receptors shown here come from a girl under three years old with a congenital heart defect.

The V and J genes are TRBV9 and TRBJ2-1; TRBD2 aligns across 8 bases. This CDR3 spans 15 amino acids. V shed 3 bases and J 2 bases; nucleotides not matched to a gene: 4. CDR1 and CDR2 from the germline V gene are SGDLS and YYNGEE. The CDR3 sequence is CASSEDGGAYNEQFF. The DNA of the CDR3 is TGTGCCAGCAGCGAGGACGGGGGGGCCTACAATGAGCAGTTCTTC.

This chain links TRBV5-1 with TRBJ1-1; no clear D. CDR1 and CDR2 (germline): SGHRS, YFSETQ. Trimming removed 3 bases at V and 4 bases at J, with 16 bases between. The CDR3 is 15 amino acids. The CDR3 protein is CASSSERTIGTEAFF. For the CDR3, the DNA is TGCGCCAGCAGCTCCGAGCGAACCATAGGCACTGAAGCTTTCTTT.

The chain combines TRBV27 with TRBJ1-5; 7 bases agree with TRBD1. Germline CDR1 MNHEY, CDR2 SMNVEV (reference sequence). J lost 2 bases, V lost 7 bases, and 11 bases had no gene match. CDR3 length: 16 amino acids. CDR3 protein: CASNGQAIRGNQPQHF. The CDR3 nucleotides read TGTGCCAGCAACGGACAGGCCATTAGGGGCAATCAGCCCCAGCATTTT.

The genes are TRBV28 and TRBJ2-7, with 9 bases fitting TRBD1. Germline V CDR1 and CDR2: MDHEN, SYDVKM. J lost 5 bases, V lost 7 bases, and 6 bases had no gene match. This CDR3 is built from 13 residues. CDR3 in DNA: TGTGCCAGCAAGCTGGGGACAGGGCACGAGCAGTACTTC. Protein sequence: CASKLGTGHEQYF.

This chain uses TRBV4-3 with TRBJ1-1, with 8 nucleotides matching TRBD1. The V gene end was trimmed by 0 bases and the J gene end by 11 bases; junction bases not matched to a gene: 11. The CDR3 length is 15 residues. The germline gives CDR1 LGHNA, CDR2 YSLEER. In nucleotides, the CDR3 is TGCGCCAGCAGCCAAGATGAGGGACAGGCCGAAGGGGCTTTCTTT. Translating gives CASSQDEGQAEGAFF.

There are a few counts of this clone. The rearrangement links TRBV9 to TRBJ2-7, with a possible D match to TRBD2 (7 bases). The V gene lost 0 bases and the J gene lost 4 bases, with 20 bases spanning the gap. The CDR3 runs to 17 residues. Looked up from germline, CDR1 is SGDLS and CDR2 is YYNGEE. CDR3 nucleotide sequence: TGTGCCAGCAGCGTAGGAGCAGGCCGGGGGGCTCGGTACGAGCAGTACTTC. Translated, it gives CASSVGAGRGARYEQYF.

This sequence joins TRBV12-5 and TRBJ1-1, with 10 bases aligning to TRBD1. The junction had 3 bases not matched to a gene; V was cut back by 4 bases and J by 1 base. The CDR3 is 15 residues long. Germline assignment: CDR1 LGHNT and CDR2 FRNRAP. CDR3 protein: CASGWDRGTNTEAFF. In DNA, the CDR3 is TGTGCTAGTGGTTGGGACAGGGGAACGAACACTGAAGCTTTCTTT.

V gene TRBV5-4 combines with J gene TRBJ2-7, with D maybe TRBD2 (6 bases). The CDR3 contains 13 residues. Trimming removed 3 bases at V and 9 bases at J, with 16 bases between. The germline gives CDR1 SGHNT, CDR2 YYREEE (reference sequence). CDR3 DNA: TGTGCCAGCAGCTGGAACAAGGAGGGCGCGCAGTACTTC. It encodes CASSWNKEGAQYF.

As DNA, the CDR3 is TGTGCCAGCAGTGAGCGGGGTGGGGCTGAAGCTTTCTTT. Translation gives CASSERGGAEAFF. The chain uses TRBV6-1 and TRBJ1-1; D is unclear. Trimming stripped 3 bases from V and 6 bases from J, with 11 bases between. CDR3 length equals 13 residues. Germline assignment: CDR1 MNHNS and CDR2 SASEGT.

This clone was recorded once. The chain recombines TRBV30 with TRBJ2-7; D may be TRBD2 (6 bases). This CDR3 is built from 14 residues. With 1 base removed from V and 0 bases from J, the gap between germline ends came to 10 bases. Germline V gene lookup returns CDR1 GTSNPN and CDR2 SVGIG (reference sequence). The CDR3 loop is CAWSGGLNSYEQYF. Written as DNA, the CDR3 is TGTGCCTGGAGTGGGGGACTGAACTCCTACGAGCAGTACTTC.

The chain employs TRBV27 and TRBJ2-1; possibly TRBD2 for D (5 bases). V was cut by 6 bases and J by 3 bases, with 15 bases left in between. Germline values: CDR1 MNHEY, CDR2 SMNVEV (reference sequence). This CDR3 is built from 15 residues. This CDR3 is CASSVGVVHYNEQFF. DNA of the CDR3: TGTGCCAGCAGCGTCGGGGTGGTCCACTACAATGAGCAGTTCTTC.

This clone was detected a few times. This sequence joins TRBV2 and TRBJ2-6; TRBD1 matches at 10 bases. Germline V gene sequence: CDR1 SNHLY, CDR2 FYNNEI. The CDR3 length is 19 residues. J gave up 3 bases and V 1 base, and 9 bases lay outside the gene matches. The CDR3: CASSEGNTTGGFGANVLTF. The CDR3 DNA follows: TGTGCCAGCAGTGAAGGAAATACGACAGGGGGCTTTGGGGCCAACGTCCTGACTTTC.

This chain connects TRBV4-2 to TRBJ1-1; the D gene is possibly TRBD1 (6 bases). The CDR3 is 17 residues long. Trimming left V 4 bases short and J 4 bases short, with 22 bases between. Germline V lookup: CDR1 LGHNA, CDR2 YNFKEQ. The CDR3 sequence is CASSPEDGGHLGTEAFF. As DNA, the CDR3 is TGTGCCAGCAGCCCGGAAGATGGGGGACATCTGGGCACTGAAGCTTTCTTT.

This clone occurred once. This chain uses TRBV6-1 with TRBJ1-1; 7 bases align to TRBD1. V was clipped by 2 bases and J by 3 bases; unmatched bases: 3. This CDR3 has 14 residues. Per the germline V gene, CDR1 is MNHNS and CDR2 is SASEGT. CDR3 sequence reads: CASSETGEDTEAFF. Written as DNA, the CDR3 is TGTGCCAGCAGTGAAACAGGGGAGGACACTGAAGCTTTCTTT.

The chain joins TRBV29-1 to TRBJ2-1, with 10 bases identical to TRBD2. Looked up from germline, CDR1 is SQVTM and CDR2 is ANQGSEA. The CDR3 is made up of 15 amino acids. J lost 8 bases, V lost 6 bases, and 13 bases had no gene match. CDR3 amino acids: CSVRHSGGTLDEQFF. Here the CDR3 DNA reads TGCAGCGTCAGGCATAGCGGGGGGACCCTCGATGAGCAGTTCTTC.

The chain uses TRBV5-6 and TRBJ1-1, with 7 positions matching TRBD1. V lost 0 bases to trimming and J lost 4 bases; unmatched junction nucleotides: 9. The CDR3 length is 16 residues. Germline V gene lookup returns CDR1 SGHDT and CDR2 YYEEEE. CDR3 sequence reads: CASSLADRDSGTEAFF. The CDR3 region has the DNA TGTGCCAGCAGCTTGGCCGACAGGGACAGTGGCACTGAAGCTTTCTTT.

This clone appeared a few times. The CDR3 is CASSVSPTPPTGASLGNTEAFF. CDR3 in DNA: TGTGCCAGCAGCGTGAGCCCCACCCCCCCGACAGGGGCCTCCCTAGGGAACACTGAAGCTTTCTTT. The chain combines TRBV28 with TRBJ1-1; 8 bases fit TRBD1. This CDR3 contains 22 residues. Trimming removed 6 bases from V and 1 base from J; junction bases left unmatched: 28. Germline lookup yields CDR1 MDHEN and CDR2 SYDVKM.

The sample holds one count of this clone. The chain combines TRBV25-1 with TRBJ1-1; the D gene is possibly TRBD1 (6 bases). The CDR3 runs to 14 residues. Germline CDR1 is MGHDK and CDR2 is SYGVNS. Trimming stripped 1 base from V and 11 bases from J, with 17 bases between. The CDR3 coding sequence is TGTGCCAGCAGTGAATCCCCAGAAACCACAGGGGCTTTCTTT. It translates to CASSESPETTGAFF.

The V call is TRBV5-5, the J call TRBJ1-6, with D hard to call. Germline CDR1 reads SGHKS; CDR2 reads YYEKEE (reference sequence). V was cut by 0 bases and J by 7 bases, with 17 bases left in between. The CDR3 has 17 residues. CDR3 nucleotides: TGTGCCAGCAGCTTGGGAGCCAGGTCCGTCCTAAATTCACCCCTCCACTTT. Translation gives CASSLGARSVLNSPLHF.

On this clone itself: Relative to the germline gene, one junction end is altered; a read error may explain this. This chain uses TRBV4-1 with TRBJ1-4; D unresolved. Germline assignment: CDR1 MGHRA and CDR2 YSYEKL. The CDR3 sequence is 13 residues long. The CDR3, as DNA: TGCACCAGCAGCCAAGCGGGTTCCGAAAAACTGTTTTTT. Amino acid sequence: CTSSQAGSEKLFF.

The rearrangement joins TRBV19 to TRBJ2-5; D remains unclear. The CDR3 is made up of 16 amino acids. From germline, CDR1 is LNHDA and CDR2 SQIVND (reference sequence). Trimming pared 1 base from V and 5 bases from J, leaving 17 bases between. The CDR3 DNA reads as TGTGCCAGTAGTATAGGGCCCTCGGGTGGTCGGGAGACCCAGTACTTC. Translation: CASSIGPSGGRETQYF.

J is TRBJ2-7 and V is TRBV30; the match to TRBD2 covers 11 bases. The CDR3 covers 16 residues. Looked up from germline, CDR1 is GTSNPN and CDR2 is SVGIG (reference sequence). V was pared by 2 bases and J by 3 bases, with 9 bases of the junction left unmatched. The CDR3 DNA reads TGTGCCTGGAGTCCGCAGACTAGCGGGGTTGTCTACGAGCAGTACTTC. Residues: CAWSPQTSGVVYEQYF.

The V gene is TRBV19, the J gene TRBJ2-3, with 8 bases matching TRBD1. The ends lost 3 bases at V and 4 bases at J; junction bases unmatched: 6. CDR3 size: 15 residues. Germline V lookup: CDR1 LNHDA, CDR2 SQIVND (reference sequence). The CDR3 is CASSIATGAPDTQYF. The CDR3 region has the DNA TGTGCCAGTAGTATTGCGACAGGGGCGCCAGATACGCAGTATTTT.

The rearrangement uses TRBV7-8 and TRBJ1-5; D unresolved. This CDR3 has 15 amino acids. Germline CDR1 and CDR2: SGHVS and FQNEAQ. V lost 1 base and J 0 bases, leaving 7 bases between the germline ends. CDR3 in DNA: TGTGCCAGCAGCTTAGTCCCCCTTAGCAATCAGCCCCAGCATTTT. Its translation: CASSLVPLSNQPQHF.

V gene TRBV4-2 combines with J gene TRBJ1-1; 7 bases match TRBD1. Germline V CDR1 and CDR2: LGHNA, YNFKEQ. This CDR3 is built from 15 residues. The ends lost 3 bases at V and 1 base at J; junction bases unmatched: 5. This CDR3 is CASSQPGQPNTEAFF. The CDR3 DNA is TGTGCCAGCAGCCAGCCGGGACAGCCGAACACTGAAGCTTTCTTT.